These 17 T cell receptor beta chains were all obtained from the same sample, sequenced in a study of blood T cell repertoires in COVID-19. Only in-frame clones appear in the TCRdb table, and some are missing; sequencing was by immunoSEQ multiplex PCR. The table lists some 150,000 clones, 70% to 80% of them singletons. The sequencing sample was made of peripheral blood. The receptor source for this set is a woman in her 70s with COVID-19, enrolled during active disease.

The chain carries TRBV30 and TRBJ1-5, with 7 bases lining up with TRBD1. Germline-derived CDR1 and CDR2 are GTSNPN and SVGIG (reference sequence). V gave up 3 bases and J gave up 8 bases; unmatched junction bases: 16. The CDR3 is 16 amino acids. CDR3 DNA: TGTGCCTGGAGCAAAATAACCGGGACAGCCTTAGAGCCCCAGCATTTT. Encoded protein: CAWSKITGTALEPQHF.

The gene calls are TRBV6-5 and TRBJ2-7; 8 nucleotides line up with TRBD1. Germline CDR1 is MNHEY and CDR2 is SVGAGI. Losses at the gene ends were 6 bases for V and 6 bases for J; bases not matched to a gene: 4. The CDR3 loop spans 12 amino acids. The CDR3 DNA reads TGTGCCAGCAGCAGGGACAGGCGCGAGCAGTACTTC. This sequence encodes CASSRDRREQYF.

The V gene is TRBV2, the J gene TRBJ1-4, with 8 bases lining up with TRBD1. This CDR3 comprises 16 residues. The germline gives CDR1 SNHLY, CDR2 FYNNEI. The ends lost 8 bases at V and 3 bases at J; junction bases unmatched: 11. In nucleotides, the CDR3 is TGTGCCAGCGGGTGGACAGGGTACGAAGCTAATGAAAAACTGTTTTTT. This codes for CASGWTGYEANEKLFF.

This chain joins TRBV5-1 and TRBJ1-1; 9 bases align to TRBD1. Germline CDR1 SGHRS, CDR2 YFSETQ. Losses at the gene ends were 2 bases for V and 0 bases for J; bases not matched to a gene: 8. The CDR3 has 17 residues. The CDR3 DNA sequence: TGCGCCAGCAGCTTCCCGCCGGGACAGGGAATGAACACTGAAGCTTTCTTT. This encodes CASSFPPGQGMNTEAFF. Looking up the rest from reference TRBV5-1 and TRBJ1-1 gives the full variable domain: KAGVTQTPRYLIKTRGQQVTLSCSPISGHRSVSWYQQTPGQGLQFLFEYFSETQRNKGNFPGRFSGRQFSNSRSEMNVSTLELGDSALYLCASSFPPGQGMNTEAFFGQGTRLTVV.

The rearrangement uses TRBV6-2 or TRBV6-3 and TRBJ1-5, with D perhaps matching TRBD1 (6 bases). CDR3 length equals 17 residues. Germline lookup yields CDR1 MNHEY and CDR2 SVGEGT. V lost 5 bases, J lost 9 bases, and 26 bases lay in between. In nucleotides, the CDR3 is TGTGCCAGCAGTGGAACCGGGACACTGGACTCCTTAGGGCCCCAGCATTTT. Encoded protein: CASSGTGTLDSLGPQHF.

The chain uses TRBV4-3 and TRBJ1-6, with 7 bases aligning to TRBD1. V dropped 1 base and J dropped 8; count of bases not matched to a gene: 11. From germline, CDR1 is LGHNA and CDR2 YSLEER. The CDR3 runs to 17 residues. Here the CDR3 reads CASSQGAGVRGDSPLHF. CDR3 DNA sequence: TGCGCCAGCAGCCAAGGGGCGGGCGTCAGGGGGGATTCACCCCTCCACTTT.

The V and J genes are TRBV19 and TRBJ2-2; D call uncertain. V lost 8 bases and J lost 3, with 10 bases in between. In germline, CDR1 is LNHDA, CDR2 SQIVND (reference sequence). CDR3 size: 13 residues. The CDR3 nucleotides read TGTGCCAGTGGAGCTAGATACACCGGGGAGCTGTTTTTT. Translating gives CASGARYTGELFF.

V and J are TRBV5-4 and TRBJ2-3; D is possibly TRBD1 (6 bases). This CDR3 has 15 residues. The germline V and J ends were trimmed by 1 base and 5 bases, with 14 bases remaining between them. Germline CDR1 SGHNT, CDR2 YYREEE (reference sequence). CDR3 loop: CASSLIGQQGDTQYF. The DNA for the CDR3 is TGTGCCAGCAGCTTGATTGGACAGCAGGGAGATACGCAGTATTTT.

V is TRBV3-1 (or the pseudogene TRBV3-2) and J is TRBJ2-1; no definite D call. The CDR3 has 14 residues. The germline V and J ends were trimmed by 2 bases and 10 bases, with 15 bases remaining between them. The germline V gene has CDR1 LGHDT and CDR2 YNNKEL (reference sequence). CDR3 nucleotide sequence: TGTGCCAGCAGCCAATCCGGCGGATTTGAGGAGCAGTTCTTC. As protein: CASSQSGGFEEQFF.

The chain links TRBV2 to TRBJ2-5, with a weak D call TRBD2 (5 bases). Germline CDR1 is SNHLY and CDR2 is FYNNEI. V lost 3 bases and J 7 bases, leaving 21 bases between the germline ends. The CDR3 runs to 16 residues. The CDR3 region is CASSDPRTGGSGTQYF. The CDR3 DNA follows: TGTGCCAGCAGTGACCCCCGGACCGGAGGATCAGGGACCCAGTACTTC.

The V call is TRBV7-2, the J call TRBJ2-7; no clear D gene. Trimming left V 4 bases short and J 7 bases short, with 11 bases between. Looked up from germline, CDR1 is SGHTA and CDR2 is FQGNSA. This CDR3 is built from 12 residues. The CDR3 here is CASSSLRREQYF. CDR3 nucleotides: TGTGCCAGCAGCTCGCTGCGCCGGGAGCAGTACTTC.

The V gene is TRBV30, the J gene TRBJ1-5; tentative D call: TRBD1 (6 bases). Germline CDR1 reads GTSNPN; CDR2 reads SVGIG (reference sequence). The CDR3 spans 14 residues. The V end was cut by 0 bases, the J end by 3 bases, with 9 bases between. CDR3 sequence reads: CAWSVDRINQPQHF. Here the CDR3 DNA reads TGTGCCTGGAGTGTAGACAGGATCAATCAGCCCCAGCATTTT.

This clone has more than one count but fewer than ten. This sequence joins TRBV7-9 and TRBJ2-7; 10 bases match TRBD1. This CDR3 region has 11 residues. The V segment lost 3 bases and the J segment 13 bases; nucleotides outside the gene matches: 3. Germline assignment: CDR1 SEHNR and CDR2 FQNEAQ (reference sequence). CDR3 amino acids: CASSLGQGLYF. The CDR3 DNA is TGTGCCAGCAGCTTGGGACAGGGGCTATACTTC. The entire variable domain, with the rest obtained from reference TRBV7-9 and TRBJ2-7, is as follows: DTGVSQNPRHKITKRGQNVTFRCDPISEHNRLYWYRQTLGQGPEFLTYFQNEAQLEKSRLLSDRFSAERPKGSFSTLEIQRTEQGDSAMYLCASSLGQGLYFGPGTRLTVT.

Here the CDR3 reads CASSLGGLGATYEQYF. The CDR3 nucleotides read TGTGCCAGCAGCTTGGGAGGGCTGGGGGCTACCTACGAGCAGTACTTC. V and J are TRBV5-6 and TRBJ2-7, with D possibly TRBD1 on 6 matching bases. Germline V gene lookup returns CDR1 SGHDT and CDR2 YYEEEE. The CDR3 consists of 16 residues. The V end was cut by 0 bases, the J end by 2 bases, with 15 bases between.

The chain is built from TRBV2 and TRBJ1-5; 10 nucleotides agree with TRBD1. The CDR3 spans 16 residues. V shed 6 bases and J 6 bases; nucleotides not matched to a gene: 11. Germline values: CDR1 SNHLY, CDR2 FYNNEI. CDR3 in DNA: TGTGCCAGCAGCGGGGACAGGGGCGTAAACGGTCAGCCCCAGCATTTT. Protein: CASSGDRGVNGQPQHF. Together with reference TRBV2 and TRBJ1-5, the CDR3 gives the full variable domain: EPEVTQTPSHQVTQMGQEVILRCVPISNHLYFYWYRQILGQKVEFLVSFYNNEISEKSEIFDDQFSVERPDGSNFTLKIRSTKLEDSAMYFCASSGDRGVNGQPQHFGDGTRLSIL.

The chain employs TRBV14 and TRBJ2-7; tentatively, D is TRBD2 (6 bases). Trimming left V 3 bases short and J 6 bases short, with 6 bases between. The V gene's germline CDR1 is SGHDN and CDR2 FVKESK. CDR3 length: 11 amino acids. Written as DNA, the CDR3 is TGTGCCAGCAGCCAGGGGGGCGAGCAGTACTTC. Its translation is CASSQGGEQYF.

The chain recombines TRBV19 with TRBJ1-5; TRBD1 matches 8 bases. The junction had 8 bases not matched to a gene; V was cut back by 7 bases and J by 0 bases. The CDR3 runs 16 residues. Germline CDR1 reads LNHDA; CDR2 reads SQIVND (reference sequence). CDR3 sequence (DNA): TGTGCCAGTATCCAGGGGGCGGGCTATAGCAATCAGCCCCAGCATTTT. Amino acid sequence: CASIQGAGYSNQPQHF.